This T cell receptor beta chain was sequenced for a study of cytomegalovirus exposure and HLA in healthy donors. Trimming took 0 bases from V and 6 from J; bases not matched to a gene: 0. This CDR3 spans 16 amino acids. The V gene's germline CDR1 is LGHNA and CDR2 YNFKEQ. Generated by immunoSEQ multiplex PCR, the TCRdb table keeps only in-frame clones and is missing some. The table includes roughly 330,000 clones, approximately 86% detected once. The TCR sequence derives from a young woman in good health and CMV-seropositive. The chain uses TRBV4-2 and TRBJ2-2; 14 nucleotides match TRBD2. The sample was PBMCs. CDR3 sequence: CASSQETSGGAGELFF. The CDR3 DNA reads TGTGCCAGCAGCCAAGAGACTAGCGGGGGGGCCGGGGAGCTGTTTTTT.